The present TCR beta chain was sequenced within a study of T cells expressing NK-cell markers. Turning to the study itself: Sequenced donors, eight in total, included seven who were HCMV-seropositive and one who was seronegative. Findings and caveats of the study: These same clonotypes (in four donors) also led the CD3+CD56-NKG2C+ fraction. There remained a lack of clarity about HCMV specificity of expanded NKG2C+ T cell clones.

In the case of this clonotype: The antigen remains unidentified.

This CDR3 is built from 14 residues. Germline values: CDR1 SGHAT, CDR2 FQNNGV. With the 5' RACE reads reprocessed, TCRdb shows one record per CDR3 protein and no DNA. The sample includes about 160,000 distinct CDR3 sequences. This receptor was taken from a woman aged 18 to 75 in good health. This chain joins TRBV11-2 and TRBJ2-1; TCRdb proposes TRBD1, but this gene call is untestable without DNA. The specimen was blood T cells: a sorted CD56 or NKG2C T cell subset, CD4+ or CD8+ T cells, or bulk PBMC T cells (not recorded which). The CDR3: CASSMGGDHNEQFF.